A single sample gave rise to the 19 T cell receptor beta chains below, sequenced in a study of blood T cell repertoires in COVID-19. Using immunoSEQ multiplex PCR, the repertoire was profiled, and TCRdb retains in-frame clones only, with some absent. The profile shows approximately 230,000 clones, 86% of them singletons. The sample consisted of peripheral blood. The receptors stem from a man aged 25-45 years who had recovered from COVID-19.

V usage is TRBV19 and J usage is TRBJ2-1; 7 nucleotides match TRBD1. This CDR3 spans 15 amino acids. The germline gives CDR1 LNHDA, CDR2 SQIVND (reference sequence). The J segment lost 2 bases and the V segment lost 1 base, leaving 2 bases of the junction unmatched. This CDR3 reads CASSIGQGAYNEQFF. CDR3 in DNA: TGTGCCAGTAGTATAGGACAGGGAGCCTACAATGAGCAGTTCTTC.

The chain carries TRBV5-8 and TRBJ2-5; TRBD2 matches 12 bases. The germline CDR1 and CDR2 sequences are SGHTS and YDEGEE. This CDR3 is 16 amino acids long. The V and J ends lost 3 bases and 1 base, in that order; junction bases with no gene match: 4. CDR3 in amino acids: CASSSGLAGTQETQYF. CDR3 DNA sequence: TGTGCCAGCAGCTCCGGACTAGCGGGGACCCAAGAGACCCAGTACTTC.

The rearrangement uses TRBV3-1 (or the pseudogene TRBV3-2) and TRBJ2-7, with D maybe TRBD2 (5 bases). Germline CDR1 LGHDT, CDR2 YNNKEL (reference sequence). This CDR3 is built from 14 residues. With 0 bases removed from V and 5 bases from J, the gap between germline ends came to 11 bases. The CDR3 reads CASSQDPGSHEQYF. CDR3 in DNA: TGTGCCAGCAGCCAAGATCCGGGGAGTCACGAGCAGTACTTC.

This clone has more than one count but fewer than ten. This chain links TRBV12-3 or TRBV12-4 with TRBJ1-5; no clear D. CDR3 size: 13 residues. The ends were cut back, 6 bases at V and 9 bases at J, with 15 bases in the middle. CDR3 loop: CASSSSQYRPQHF. CDR3 coding DNA: TGTGCCAGCAGCTCTTCTCAGTACCGGCCCCAGCATTTT.

The chain has TRBV5-4 and TRBJ2-6, with 9 bases that match TRBD1. From germline, CDR1 is SGHNT and CDR2 YYREEE (reference sequence). V dropped 5 bases and J dropped 5; count of bases not matched to a gene: 14. There are 18 residues in the CDR3. CDR3 in amino acids: CASRFRDRDPLRANVLTF. In DNA, the CDR3 is TGTGCCAGCAGATTCCGGGACAGGGATCCGCTGCGGGCCAACGTCCTGACTTTC.

The V call is TRBV6-5, the J call TRBJ2-2; no clear D. The CDR3 totals 13 residues. Germline CDR1 is MNHEY and CDR2 is SVGAGI. V was trimmed by 6 bases and J by 1 base, leaving 6 bases between them. The CDR3 region has the DNA TGTGCCAGCAGGGTACAGAACACCGGGGAGCTGTTTTTT. This gives the protein CASRVQNTGELFF.

J is TRBJ1-3 and V is TRBV12-3 or TRBV12-4, with 8 bases lining up with TRBD1. This CDR3 spans 11 amino acids. The V and J ends lost 11 bases and 4 bases, in that order; junction bases with no gene match: 1. In DNA, the CDR3 is TGTGCCTGGGACAGGGGAAACACCATATATTTT. Translated: CAWDRGNTIYF.

CDR3 nucleotide sequence: TGTGCCAGCAAACAGGGCACGGATCAGCCCCAGCATTTT. It is translated as CASKQGTDQPQHF. The chain uses TRBV6-5 and TRBJ1-5, with D tentatively TRBD1 (6 bases). CDR1 is MNHEY, CDR2 SVGAGI, per germline. This CDR3 has 13 residues. V lost 7 bases and J 5 bases, leaving 12 bases between the germline ends.

V is TRBV7-9 and J is TRBJ2-3; 11 bases are shared with TRBD1. The CDR3 runs 15 residues. The trim removed 7 bases at V and 6 bases at J, leaving 9 bases unmatched. CDR1 and CDR2 (germline): SEHNR, FQNEAQ (reference sequence). CDR3: CASTPGQGVWDTQYF. The CDR3 nucleotides are TGTGCCAGCACCCCGGGACAGGGGGTTTGGGATACGCAGTATTTT. The entire variable domain, with the rest obtained from reference TRBV7-9 and TRBJ2-3, is as follows: DTGVSQNPRHKITKRGQNVTFRCDPISEHNRLYWYRQTLGQGPEFLTYFQNEAQLEKSRLLSDRFSAERPKGSFSTLEIQRTEQGDSAMYLCASTPGQGVWDTQYFGPGTRLTVL.

This clone was found a few times. The J gene is TRBJ1-1, the V gene TRBV19, with D unresolved. This CDR3 has 14 residues. The germline CDR1 and CDR2 sequences are LNHDA and SQIVND (reference sequence). V was cut by 0 bases and J by 4 bases, with 9 bases left in between. CDR3 nucleotides: TGTGCCAGTAGTATAGAGGCGGTGGGCACTGAAGCTTTCTTT. The encoded protein is CASSIEAVGTEAFF.

The chain has TRBV12-5 and TRBJ2-7, with 8 bases matching TRBD1. The CDR3 contains 15 residues. The ends lost 0 bases at V and 5 bases at J; junction bases unmatched: 6. CDR1 LGHNT and CDR2 FRNRAP come from the germline V gene. CDR3 nucleotides: TGTGCTAGTGGTTTGGTACTCAGGGGGCCCAACGAGCAGTACTTC. It yields the protein CASGLVLRGPNEQYF.

This chain joins TRBV10-3 and TRBJ1-1; no definite D call. Looked up from germline, CDR1 is ENHRY and CDR2 is SYGVKD. Deletions cut 6 bases from V and 4 bases from J, with 12 bases between. This CDR3 region has 13 residues. The CDR3 sequence is CAISEGESTEAFF. The CDR3 region has the DNA TGTGCCATCAGCGAGGGAGAGAGCACTGAAGCTTTCTTT.

This clone was seen a handful of times. The genes are TRBV6-6 and TRBJ2-7; tentatively, D is TRBD1 (6 bases). The CDR3 loop spans 13 amino acids. Trimming pared 2 bases from V and 2 bases from J, leaving 7 bases between. Germline values: CDR1 MNHNY, CDR2 SVGAGI (reference sequence). The CDR3 sequence is CASSYDRPYEQYF. The CDR3 bases are TGTGCCAGCAGTTACGACAGGCCCTACGAGCAGTACTTC.

The chain couples TRBV12-3 or TRBV12-4 to TRBJ1-1; D unresolved. This CDR3 has 13 amino acids. V lost 3 bases and J lost 6, with 11 bases in between. CDR3 nucleotide sequence: TGTGCCAGCAGTTTGGTAGTGGGCTCTGAAGCTTTCTTT. Translated: CASSLVVGSEAFF.

V is TRBV6-5 and J is TRBJ1-1; 8 bases are shared with TRBD1. Trimming cost V 7 bases and J 5 bases; bases outside gene matches: 6. Per the germline V gene, CDR1 is MNHEY and CDR2 is SVGAGI. This CDR3 is built from 13 residues. The CDR3 DNA reads TGTGCCAGCACCCAGACAGGGGAGACTGAAGCTTTCTTT. Translation gives CASTQTGETEAFF.

This chain connects TRBV19 to TRBJ2-1; maybe TRBD1 (5 bases). V was pared by 5 bases and J by 0 bases, with 11 bases between. Germline loops: CDR1 LNHDA, CDR2 SQIVND (reference sequence). This CDR3 is 15 amino acids long. The DNA for the CDR3 is TGTGCCAGTAGTCCAGGGCCCTACTCCTACAATGAGCAGTTCTTC. It yields the protein CASSPGPYSYNEQFF. The complete variable domain, with remaining parts taken from reference TRBV19 and TRBJ2-1, reads DGGITQSPKYLFRKEGQNVTLSCEQNLNHDAMYWYRQDPGQGLRLIYYSQIVNDFQKGDIAEGYSVSREKKESFPLTVTSAQKNPTAFYLCASSPGPYSYNEQFFGPGTRLTVL.

This sequence joins TRBV11-2 and TRBJ2-5; 10 nucleotides agree with TRBD2. CDR1 is SGHAT, CDR2 FQNNGV, per germline. The CDR3 spans 16 residues. V dropped 2 bases and J dropped 5; count of bases not matched to a gene: 8. DNA for the CDR3: TGTGCCAGCAGCTTAAACAGCGGGGGGGCCTATGAGACCCAGTACTTC. This codes for CASSLNSGGAYETQYF.

The chain has TRBV2 and TRBJ2-3, with a possible D match to TRBD2 (6 bases). CDR1 and CDR2 (germline): SNHLY, FYNNEI. Trimming took off 2 bases at V and 0 bases at J, with 15 bases between the two ends. CDR3 length equals 17 residues. The CDR3 nucleotides read TGTGCCAGCAGTGAAAGGGTCGCGGGGCAAAGCACAGATACGCAGTATTTT. Translation: CASSERVAGQSTDTQYF.

This clone was observed a single time. The chain has TRBV7-8 and TRBJ2-5, with 7 bases fitting TRBD1. V shed 1 base and J 7 bases; nucleotides not matched to a gene: 15. Germline lookup yields CDR1 SGHVS and CDR2 FQNEAQ. This CDR3 is 17 amino acids long. The CDR3 region has the DNA TGTGCCAGCAGCTTAGTCGGGCTAGGGGGCGCACGGGGGACCCAGTACTTC. Residues: CASSLVGLGGARGTQYF.